Reported below is one T cell receptor (beta chain). The missing conserved phenylalanine or tryptophan at the end of this CDR3 makes a read error likely. The sample is drawn from a study of OX40 agonist ivuxolimab in advanced cancers. For the study at large: From roughly 20 to 90 years was the age range, with a mean of around 60 years, and over 80% were male.

The CDR3 length is 14 residues. Germline CDR1 reads MNHEY; CDR2 reads SMNVEV (reference sequence). V dropped 7 bases and J dropped 4 bases, with 16 bases sitting between them. The data were produced by immunoSEQ multiplex PCR, yet TCRdb's version contains in-frame clones alone and is incomplete. The sample includes fewer than 65,000 clones, just under 90% of them seen just once. Sequenced here: CD4+ or CD8+ T cells sorted from blood, sampled in a trial of the OX40 agonist ivuxolimab. The rearrangement uses TRBV27 and TRBJ1-2; maybe TRBD1 (6 bases). This clonotype was sampled from an adult with an advanced solid tumor such as melanoma, head and neck, liver or kidney cancer. CDR3 in amino acids: CASKPLQGPYGYTL. The CDR3, as DNA: TGTGCCAGCAAACCTCTGCAGGGGCCCTATGGCTACACCCTC.